The subject of this entry is one T cell receptor (beta chain). This sample is drawn from a study of blood T cell repertoires in COVID-19. Sequencing used immunoSEQ multiplex PCR; TCRdb keeps in-frame clones, though not all of them. The table shows 50,000 to 65,000 clones, with 88% occurring only once. The CDR3 sequence is 13 residues long. From germline, CDR1 is SGHTA and CDR2 FQGNSA. Trimming removed 6 bases at V and 3 bases at J, with 11 bases between. Sequencing was carried out using peripheral blood. The source of this sequence is a man between 50 and 59 years old with active COVID-19. V gene TRBV7-2 combines with J gene TRBJ2-5; D is uncertain. The CDR3 region has the DNA TGTGCCAGCAGTTCCCTTATAAAAGAGACCCAGTACTTC. Protein product: CASSSLIKETQYF.